The 13 T cell receptor beta chains presented below share a single source sample, sequenced in a study of blood T cell repertoires in COVID-19. TCRdb's table, derived via immunoSEQ multiplex PCR, lists solely in-frame clones and lacks some. The sample consists of under 250,000 clones, 86% of them appearing once. The specimen sequenced was peripheral blood. Receptor source: a man older than 75 with acute or convalescent COVID-19.

The chain joins TRBV28 to TRBJ1-4; D is unresolved. This CDR3 has 15 amino acids. Trimming stripped 3 bases from V and 3 bases from J, with 11 bases between. Germline V gene lookup returns CDR1 MDHEN and CDR2 SYDVKM. The CDR3 reads CASSFQVLANEKLFF. CDR3 in DNA: TGTGCCAGCAGTTTCCAGGTGCTGGCTAATGAAAAACTGTTTTTT. The complete variable domain, with remaining parts taken from reference TRBV28 and TRBJ1-4, reads DVKVTQSSRYLVKRTGEKVFLECVQDMDHENMFWYRQDPGLGLRLIYFSYDVKMKEKGDIPEGYSVSREKKERFSLILESASTNQTSMYLCASSFQVLANEKLFFGSGTQLSVL.

The V call is TRBV11-2, the J call TRBJ1-3; D is unclear. CDR3 length: 15 amino acids. The germline V gene has CDR1 SGHAT and CDR2 FQNNGV. Trimming took 1 base from V and 7 from J, leaving 14 bases between them. CDR3: CASSLAMRVLNTIYF. CDR3 nucleotides: TGTGCCAGCAGCTTAGCTATGAGAGTACTGAACACCATATATTTT.

The rearrangement uses TRBV9 and TRBJ2-3, with D hard to call. The CDR3 is 16 amino acids. V was cut by 0 bases and J by 3 bases, with 14 bases left in between. CDR1 and CDR2 from the germline V gene are SGDLS and YYNGEE. As DNA, the CDR3 is TGTGCCAGCAGCGTAGCACCCGGAGCTTTTACAGATACGCAGTATTTT. This translates into CASSVAPGAFTDTQYF.

This clone was recorded only once. The rearrangement uses TRBV3-1 (or the pseudogene TRBV3-2) and TRBJ2-5, with D possibly being TRBD1 (6 bases). The CDR3 covers 15 residues. Trimming pared 1 base from V and 3 bases from J, leaving 12 bases between. Germline CDR1 LGHDT, CDR2 YNNKEL (reference sequence). As DNA, the CDR3 is TGTGCCAGCAGCCAAGTGGGGACACTAAAAGAGACCCAGTACTTC. It is translated as CASSQVGTLKETQYF.

The V call is TRBV6-5, the J call TRBJ1-2; 8 bases fit TRBD1. Germline V CDR1 and CDR2: MNHEY, SVGAGI. V shed 6 bases and J 7 bases; nucleotides not matched to a gene: 10. This CDR3 is 14 amino acids long. This chain's CDR3 is CASSDSTGGGGYTF. CDR3 coding DNA: TGTGCCAGCAGCGATTCAACAGGGGGTGGTGGCTACACCTTC.

To note about this clone: Other DNA variants within this sample encode the same CDR3. The genes are TRBV5-1 and TRBJ2-2, with D possibly TRBD2 on 6 matching bases. CDR3 length equals 14 residues. Germline values: CDR1 SGHRS, CDR2 YFSETQ. Trimming pared 0 bases from V and 5 bases from J, leaving 8 bases between. The CDR3: CASSLGRGTGELFF. The CDR3 DNA reads as TGCGCCAGCAGCTTGGGACGGGGGACCGGGGAGCTGTTTTTT.

This clone has a single count. This chain links TRBV6-5 with TRBJ2-7; 9 positions agree with TRBD1. The CDR3 has 14 amino acids. Germline V gene data show CDR1 as MNHEY and CDR2 as SVGAGI. The J segment lost 1 base and the V segment lost 6 bases, leaving 4 bases of the junction unmatched. CDR3 amino acids: CASRLTGGSYEQYF. For the CDR3, the DNA is TGTGCCAGCAGGTTGACAGGGGGATCCTACGAGCAGTACTTC.

This clone was seen many times. The chain combines TRBV6-5 with TRBJ2-5; TRBD2 aligns across 12 bases. Germline V gene lookup returns CDR1 MNHEY and CDR2 SVGAGI. CDR3 length: 16 amino acids. V trimming: 0 bases; J trimming: 5 bases; junction bases outside the gene matches: 4. The CDR3 region has the DNA TGTGCCAGCAGTTACTCAGCTAGCGGGGGGGCGGAGACCCAGTACTTC. Translation gives CASSYSASGGAETQYF.

This clone has a handful of counts. The rearrangement links TRBV18 to TRBJ1-1, with TRBD1 as a possible D gene (6 bases). The V end lost 1 base, the J end lost 0 bases, and 12 bases lay between the germline ends. The CDR3 is 16 amino acids. The germline CDR1 and CDR2 sequences are KGHSH and LQKENI. The CDR3 nucleotides read TGTGCCAGCTCACCACAGGCGACAGGCTTGAACACTGAAGCTTTCTTT. This gives the protein CASSPQATGLNTEAFF.

This chain uses TRBV7-9 with TRBJ1-4; 9 bases align to TRBD1. The CDR3 sequence is 15 residues long. Germline CDR1 is SEHNR and CDR2 is FQNEAQ (reference sequence). The junction had 6 bases not matched to a gene; V was cut back by 0 bases and J by 10 bases. The CDR3 sequence: CASSLARQGEGKLFF. The CDR3 nucleotides are TGTGCCAGCAGCTTAGCGCGACAGGGGGAAGGAAAACTGTTTTTT.

This chain uses TRBV27 with TRBJ1-1, with 8 bases fitting TRBD1. V trimming: 3 bases; J trimming: 10 bases; junction bases outside the gene matches: 7. There are 13 residues in the CDR3. CDR1 is MNHEY, CDR2 SMNVEV, per germline (reference sequence). The CDR3 spells CASSFTGGFLAFF. The DNA for the CDR3 is TGTGCCAGCAGTTTTACAGGGGGTTTCTTAGCTTTCTTT.

The count of this clone is one. As DNA, the CDR3 is TGTGCCAGCCGGATCGGGGAGACCCAGTACTTC. Its translation: CASRIGETQYF. The chain couples TRBV18 to TRBJ2-5; D unclear. This CDR3 has 11 residues. CDR1 is KGHSH, CDR2 LQKENI, per germline. The V gene lost 8 bases and the J gene lost 5 bases, with 9 bases spanning the gap.

The V call is TRBV18, the J call TRBJ1-1; 10 nucleotides line up with TRBD1. The ends lost 3 bases at V and 6 bases at J; junction bases unmatched: 7. This CDR3 comprises 15 residues. Per germline, CDR1 KGHSH and CDR2 LQKENI. For the CDR3, the DNA is TGTGCCAGCTCACCGACGGGACAGGGGCACTCTGAAGCTTTCTTT. It is translated as CASSPTGQGHSEAFF.